Listed here is a single T cell receptor beta chain. What antigen it recognizes has not been identified. Base qualities are not provided; no much larger clone lies one nucleotide away. Patients with autoimmune disease history or receiving systemic immunosuppression were excluded from the trial. Peripheral blood for TCR sequencing was collected from all dose cohorts at baseline, on cycle 4 day 1, and on cycle 7 day 1. The samples were taken from a phase I, first-in-human, multicenter, open-label dose-escalation trial of ivuxolimab. Adults with locally advanced or metastatic melanoma, renal cell, hepatocellular, or head and neck squamous cell carcinoma were enrolled in the trial. Before TCR sequencing, CD4+ T cells and CD8+ T cells were sorted from peripheral blood as separate populations. To sequence the TCRbeta CDR3 region, genomic DNA was isolated from the sorted cells. The immunoSEQ Assay was used for sequencing of TCRbeta CDR3 regions. TCRdb re-hosts the immuneACCESS table, in-frame sequences only. Its copies lack some clones; in the studies checked, an unresolved V gene accounts for under half of them, and the cause for the rest is not known. The sample contains roughly 96,000 clones, more than 80% of them found a single time. Approximately 6.3% of the sample rests with the top ten.

The data stem from a study of OX40 agonist ivuxolimab in advanced cancers. About the study as a whole: Ivuxolimab, which targeted the costimulatory receptor OX40 (CD134), was an agonistic, fully human IgG2 monoclonal antibody. Peripheral TCRbeta sequencing aimed to test whether ivuxolimab altered TCR sequence diversity and caused clonal T-cell expansion. Intravenous ivuxolimab was administered to patients every 2 weeks at six dose levels: 0.01, 0.1, 0.3, 1.5, 3 and 10 mg/kg. The monotherapy dose-escalation portion (N of about 50 patients) of the phase I ivuxolimab trial is reported in the paper. Prior anti-PD-1, anti-PD-L1 or anti-CTLA-4 therapy was permitted, and checkpoint inhibitors had been received by under 50% of dose-escalation patients. In the dose-escalation cohort, 82.7% of patients were male, and the mean age was roughly 60 years, with a range of roughly 23 to 85. Three dose-escalation patients achieved partial responses, one with hepatocellular carcinoma and two with cutaneous melanoma. Of the approximately 50 dose-escalation patients, hepatocellular carcinoma was present in 19, melanoma in around 15, renal cell carcinoma in 9 and head and neck cancer in 9.

V gives up 4 bases and J gives up 1 base, and the segment between their germline ends measures 11 bases. The germline V gene gives CDR1 as SGHRS and CDR2 as YFSETQ. The CDR3 sequence holds 14 residues, the cysteine and phenylalanine included. Only the CDR3 DNA is retained, 42 bases long and in frame from the first base. General conclusions and limits of the study: In the 0.1-3.0 mg/kg groups, partial responders had among the lowest normalized peripheral clonal expansion, particularly in CD8+ T cells. At doses of 0.1 to 3.0 mg/kg, clonal expansion of both CD4+ and CD8+ blood T cells was observed from baseline to week 6. Low levels of normalized T-cell clonal expansion were also seen in some nonresponding patients. After ivuxolimab, expanded clones were on average more numerous among CD8+ T cells than among CD4+ T cells. The antigen specificity of the peripheral T cells that underwent clonal expansion was not determined.

Sample: CD4+ or CD8+ T cells sorted from blood, taken in a trial of the OX40 agonist ivuxolimab. The V and J segments used are TRBV5-1 and TRBJ1-1, with the D gene uncertain. The sequence came from an adult with an advanced solid tumor such as melanoma, head and neck, liver or kidney cancer. The bases read TGCGCCAGCAGCCCCCCGACACAGAACACTGAAGCTTTCTTT. Its protein reads: CASSPPTQNTEAFF.